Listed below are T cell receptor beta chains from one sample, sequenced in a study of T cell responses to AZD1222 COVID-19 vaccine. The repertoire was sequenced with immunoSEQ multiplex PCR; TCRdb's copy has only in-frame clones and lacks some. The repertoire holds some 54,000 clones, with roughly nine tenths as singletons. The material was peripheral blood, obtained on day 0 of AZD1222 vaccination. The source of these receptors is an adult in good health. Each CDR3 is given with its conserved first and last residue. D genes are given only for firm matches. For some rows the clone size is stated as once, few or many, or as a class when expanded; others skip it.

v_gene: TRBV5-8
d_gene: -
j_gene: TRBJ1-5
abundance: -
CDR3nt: TGTGCCAGCAGCTTGGGGAGTGGGGGCAATCAGCCCCAGCATTTT
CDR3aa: CASSLGSGGNQPQHF

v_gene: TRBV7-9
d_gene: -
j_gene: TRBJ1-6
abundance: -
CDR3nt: TGTGCCAGCAGCCCGCAGGGAAACTCACCCCTCCACTTT
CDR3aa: CASSPQGNSPLHF

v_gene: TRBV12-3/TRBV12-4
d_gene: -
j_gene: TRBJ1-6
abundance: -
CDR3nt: TGTGCCAGCGGGTACTCCTATAATTCACCCCTCCACTTT
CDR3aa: CASGYSYNSPLHF

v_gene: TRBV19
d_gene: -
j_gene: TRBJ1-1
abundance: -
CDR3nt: TGTGCCAGTAGTATAGCCGGGACTGAAGCTTTCTTT
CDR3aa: CASSIAGTEAFF

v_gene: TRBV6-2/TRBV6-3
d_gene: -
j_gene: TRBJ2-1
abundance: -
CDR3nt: TGTGCCAGCAGTCAGGGGGGTGAGCAGTTCTTC
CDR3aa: CASSQGGEQFF

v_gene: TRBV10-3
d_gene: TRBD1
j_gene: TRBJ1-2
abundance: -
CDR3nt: TGTGCCATCAGTGAAGGAGGACAGGGTGGGGATAACTATGGCTACACCTTC
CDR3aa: CAISEGGQGGDNYGYTF

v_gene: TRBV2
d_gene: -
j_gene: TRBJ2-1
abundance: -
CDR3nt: TGTGCCAGCGGGGGATTGCTACGGGATGAGCAGTTCTTC
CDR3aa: CASGGLLRDEQFF

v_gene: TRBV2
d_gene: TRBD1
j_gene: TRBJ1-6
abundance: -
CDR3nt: TGTGCCAGCAGTGGGACAGGGATGTCACCCCTCCACTTT
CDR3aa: CASSGTGMSPLHF

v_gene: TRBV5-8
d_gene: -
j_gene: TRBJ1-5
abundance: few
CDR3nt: TGTGCCAGCCCCTCTTCGTCGAGTGGGCACAATCAGCCCCAGCATTTT
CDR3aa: CASPSSSSGHNQPQHF

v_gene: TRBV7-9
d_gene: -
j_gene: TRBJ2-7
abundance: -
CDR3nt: TGTGCCAGCACCAGTAGGGGAGATCTAGAGAGGCAGTACTTC
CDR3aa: CASTSRGDLERQYF

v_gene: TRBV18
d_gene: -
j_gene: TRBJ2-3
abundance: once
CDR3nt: TGTGCCAGCTCACCACCGGGGGGTGCAGATACGCAGTATTTT
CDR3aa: CASSPPGGADTQYF

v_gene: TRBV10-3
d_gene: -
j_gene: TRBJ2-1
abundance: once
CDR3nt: TGTGCCATCAGTTCCGGGACCAACAATGAGCAGTTCTTC
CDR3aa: CAISSGTNNEQFF

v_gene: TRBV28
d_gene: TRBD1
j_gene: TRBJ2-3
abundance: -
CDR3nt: TGTGCCAGCGATCACAATGGACAGGGCCTAACAGATACGCAGTATTTT
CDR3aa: CASDHNGQGLTDTQYF

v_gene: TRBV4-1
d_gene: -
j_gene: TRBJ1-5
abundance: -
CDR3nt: TGCGCCAGCAGCCTGACAGCTAGCAATCAGCCCCAGCATTTT
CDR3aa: CASSLTASNQPQHF

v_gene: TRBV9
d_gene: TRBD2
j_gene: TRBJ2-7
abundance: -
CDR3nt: TGTGCCAGCAGCGCGGGGGGACCTAAGAGGGGAGAGCAGTACTTC
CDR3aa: CASSAGGPKRGEQYF

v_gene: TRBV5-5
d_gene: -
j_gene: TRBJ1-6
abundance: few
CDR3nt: TGTGCCAGCAGCTTGGGGCAGTCCTATTCACCCCTCCACTTT
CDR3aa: CASSLGQSYSPLHF